This T cell receptor (beta chain) originates from a study of CXCR3 chemokines and chemotherapy response in bladder cancer. This clonotype was seen repeatedly, ten times or more. TCRdb reprocessed the PCR reads via MiXCR and lists one record per CDR3 protein. The sample lists 2,000 to 3,000 distinct CDR3 sequences, about 7.8% occurring once. Germline V gene sequence: CDR1 LNHNV, CDR2 YYDKDF (reference sequence). CDR3 length: 18 amino acids. V lost 1 base to trimming and J lost 7 bases; unmatched junction nucleotides: 9. The source of this sequence is a human donor with bladder cancer that responded to neoadjuvant chemotherapy. The chain joins TRBV15 to TRBJ2-1, with 14 positions matching TRBD2. This sample was obtained from a patient whose treatment included neoadjuvant chemotherapy. In DNA, the CDR3 is TGTGCCACCAGCAGAGGACTAGCGGGGGGGCAGTCGAGGAATGAGCAGTTCTTC. Its protein product is CATSRGLAGGQSRNEQFF. The entire variable domain, with the rest obtained from reference TRBV15 and TRBJ2-1, is as follows: DAMVIQNPRYQVTQFGKPVTLSCSQTLNHNVMYWYQQKSSQAPKLLFHYYDKDFNNEADTPDNFQSRRPNTSFCFLDIRSPGLGDTAMYLCATSRGLAGGQSRNEQFFGPGTRLTVL.